This T cell receptor (beta chain) was identified during a study of neurological immune-mediated disorders. Study-wide results and limits: CDR3 amino acid sequences found in expanded clones were never shared across subjects, suggesting private repertoires in all groups.

The cDNA came from 5'RACE with 10-nucleotide random UMIs. Over 180 million TCR-beta sequences (from 15-18 subjects) were yielded by each sequencing run. Using its own MiXCR run on the 5' RACE reads, TCRdb lists one record per CDR3 protein. The sample has 60,000 to 85,000 distinct CDR3 sequences, just over 5% seen once. The CDR3 runs to 17 residues. Germline V gene sequence: CDR1 MGHRA, CDR2 YSYEKL. V was shortened by 0 bases and J by 0 bases, with 11 bases between the two germline ends. This clonotype was seen a handful of times. The antigen is undetermined. The study built unsorted libraries from 2 million PBMCs kept at -80 C.

Sequenced sample: PBMCs. The rearrangement links TRBV4-1 to TRBJ2-2; D remains unclear. The receptor's source is a woman aged 30 to 39 with multiple sclerosis. The CDR3 sequence is CASSQDIHSSNTGELFF. The CDR3 DNA is TGCGCCAGCAGCCAAGATATCCACAGCTCGAACACCGGGGAGCTGTTTTTT.